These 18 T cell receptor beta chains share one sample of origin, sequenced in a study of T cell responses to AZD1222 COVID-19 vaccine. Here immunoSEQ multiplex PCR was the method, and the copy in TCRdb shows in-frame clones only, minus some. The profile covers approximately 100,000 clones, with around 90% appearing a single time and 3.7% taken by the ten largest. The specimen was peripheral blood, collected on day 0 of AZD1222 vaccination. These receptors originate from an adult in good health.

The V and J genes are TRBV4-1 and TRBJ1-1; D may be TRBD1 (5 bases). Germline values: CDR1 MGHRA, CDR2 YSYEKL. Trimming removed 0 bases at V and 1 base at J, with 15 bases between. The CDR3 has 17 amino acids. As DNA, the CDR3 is TGCGCCAGCAGCCAAGACCGGACGGGGGAAACGAACACTGAAGCTTTCTTT. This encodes CASSQDRTGETNTEAFF.

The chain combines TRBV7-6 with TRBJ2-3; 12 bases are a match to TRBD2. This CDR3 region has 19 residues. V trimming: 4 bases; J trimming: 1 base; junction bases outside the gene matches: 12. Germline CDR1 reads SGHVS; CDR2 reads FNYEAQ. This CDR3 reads CASSWSASGGAGGTDTQYF. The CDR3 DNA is TGTGCCAGCAGCTGGAGCGCTAGCGGGGGGGCAGGCGGCACAGATACGCAGTATTTT.

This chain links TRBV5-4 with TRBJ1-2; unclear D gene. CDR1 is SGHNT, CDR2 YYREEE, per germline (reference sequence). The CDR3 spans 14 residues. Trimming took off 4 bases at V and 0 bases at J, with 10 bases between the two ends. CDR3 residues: CASSDPTANYGYTF. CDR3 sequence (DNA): TGTGCCAGCAGCGACCCGACTGCTAACTATGGCTACACCTTC.

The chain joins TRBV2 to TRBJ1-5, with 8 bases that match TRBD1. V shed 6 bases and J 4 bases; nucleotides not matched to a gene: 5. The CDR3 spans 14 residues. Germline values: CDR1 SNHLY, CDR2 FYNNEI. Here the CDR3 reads CASSPDRGNQPQHF. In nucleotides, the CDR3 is TGTGCCAGCAGCCCCGACAGGGGAAATCAGCCCCAGCATTTT.

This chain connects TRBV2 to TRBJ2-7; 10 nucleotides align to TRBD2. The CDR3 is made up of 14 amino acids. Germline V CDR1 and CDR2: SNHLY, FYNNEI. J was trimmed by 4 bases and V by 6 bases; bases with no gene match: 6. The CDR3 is CASRRSSGGYEQYF. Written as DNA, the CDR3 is TGTGCCAGCAGGCGGTCTAGCGGGGGTTACGAGCAGTACTTC.

CDR3 sequence reads: CASSRGTPDTQYF. For the CDR3, the DNA is TGTGCCAGCAGTCGTGGGACACCAGATACGCAGTATTTT. V gene TRBV6-2 or TRBV6-3 combines with J gene TRBJ2-3; weak D call: TRBD1 (6 bases). The CDR3 sequence is 13 residues long. V was shortened by 5 bases and J by 4 bases, with 10 bases between the two germline ends. Germline CDR1 reads MNHEY; CDR2 reads SVGEGT.

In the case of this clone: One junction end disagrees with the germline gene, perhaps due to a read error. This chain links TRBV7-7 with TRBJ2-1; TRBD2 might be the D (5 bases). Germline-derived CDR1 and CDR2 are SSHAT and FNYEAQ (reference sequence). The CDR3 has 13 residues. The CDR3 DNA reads TGTGCTAGCAGCTTTGAGGGCGGCAATGAGCAGTTCTTC. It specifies CASSFEGGNEQFF.

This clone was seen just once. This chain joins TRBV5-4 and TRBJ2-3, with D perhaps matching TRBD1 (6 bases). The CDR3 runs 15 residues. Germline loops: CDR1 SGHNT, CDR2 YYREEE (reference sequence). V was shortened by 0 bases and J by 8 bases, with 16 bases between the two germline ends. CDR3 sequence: CASSLGGDILGTQYF. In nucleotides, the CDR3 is TGTGCCAGCAGCTTGGGAGGGGACATTTTGGGTACGCAGTATTTT.

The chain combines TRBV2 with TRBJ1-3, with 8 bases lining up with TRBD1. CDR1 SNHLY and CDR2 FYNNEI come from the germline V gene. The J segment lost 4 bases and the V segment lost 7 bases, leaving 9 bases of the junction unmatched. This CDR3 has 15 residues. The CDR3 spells CASKPPTGDGNTIYF. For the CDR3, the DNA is TGTGCCAGCAAACCTCCGACAGGGGACGGAAACACCATATATTTT.

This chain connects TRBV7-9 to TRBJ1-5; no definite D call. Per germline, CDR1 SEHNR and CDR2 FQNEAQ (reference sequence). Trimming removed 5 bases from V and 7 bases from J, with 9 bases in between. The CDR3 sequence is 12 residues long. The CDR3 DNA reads TGTGCCAGCAGCAGCCCCCAGCAGCCCCAGCATTTT. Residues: CASSSPQQPQHF.

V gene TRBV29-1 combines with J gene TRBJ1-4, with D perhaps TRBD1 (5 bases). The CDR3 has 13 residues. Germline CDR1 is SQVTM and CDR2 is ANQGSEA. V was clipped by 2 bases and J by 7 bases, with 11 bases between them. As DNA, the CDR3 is TGCAGCGTTGAATCGGGGAGGGGTGAAAAACTGTTTTTT. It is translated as CSVESGRGEKLFF.

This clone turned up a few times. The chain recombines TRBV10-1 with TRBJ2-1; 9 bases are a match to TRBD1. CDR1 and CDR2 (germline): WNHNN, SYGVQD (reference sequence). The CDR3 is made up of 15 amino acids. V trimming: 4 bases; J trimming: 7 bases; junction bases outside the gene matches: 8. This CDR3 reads CASSATGTGRNEQFF. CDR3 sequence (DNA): TGCGCCAGCAGTGCAACCGGGACAGGGAGGAATGAGCAGTTCTTC.

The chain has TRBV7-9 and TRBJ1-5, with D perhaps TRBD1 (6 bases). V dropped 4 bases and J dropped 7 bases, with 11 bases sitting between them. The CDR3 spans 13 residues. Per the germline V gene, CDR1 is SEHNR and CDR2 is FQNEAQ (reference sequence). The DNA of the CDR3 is TGTGCCAGCAGCTCCAGAGACAGGCAGCCCCAGCATTTT. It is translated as CASSSRDRQPQHF.

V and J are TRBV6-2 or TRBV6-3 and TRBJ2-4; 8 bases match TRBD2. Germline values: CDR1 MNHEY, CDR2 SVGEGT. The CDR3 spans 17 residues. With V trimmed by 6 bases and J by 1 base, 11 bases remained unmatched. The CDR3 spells CASSLWGSGDAKNIQYF. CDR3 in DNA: TGTGCCAGCAGCCTATGGGGTAGCGGGGACGCCAAAAACATTCAGTACTTC.

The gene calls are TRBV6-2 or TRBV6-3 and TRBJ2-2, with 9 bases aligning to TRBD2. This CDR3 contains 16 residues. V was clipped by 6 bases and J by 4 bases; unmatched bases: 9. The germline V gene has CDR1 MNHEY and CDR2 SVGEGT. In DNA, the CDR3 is TGTGCCAGCAGCTCCGGGAGCGGGGGGACCACCGGGGAGCTGTTTTTT. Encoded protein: CASSSGSGGTTGELFF.

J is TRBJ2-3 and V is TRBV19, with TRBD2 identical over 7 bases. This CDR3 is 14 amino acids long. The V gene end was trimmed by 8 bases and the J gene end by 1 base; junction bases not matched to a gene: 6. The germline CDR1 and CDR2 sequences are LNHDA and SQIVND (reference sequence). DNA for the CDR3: TGTGCCAGTTGGGCGGGGGTAGGCACAGATACGCAGTATTTT. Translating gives CASWAGVGTDTQYF.

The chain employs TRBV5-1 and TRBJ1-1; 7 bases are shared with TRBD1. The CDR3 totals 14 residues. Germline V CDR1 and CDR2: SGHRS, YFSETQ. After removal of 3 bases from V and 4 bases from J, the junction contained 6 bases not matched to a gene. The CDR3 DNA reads TGCGCCAGCAGCTGGAGACAGGGCAGCACTGAAGCTTTCTTT. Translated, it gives CASSWRQGSTEAFF.

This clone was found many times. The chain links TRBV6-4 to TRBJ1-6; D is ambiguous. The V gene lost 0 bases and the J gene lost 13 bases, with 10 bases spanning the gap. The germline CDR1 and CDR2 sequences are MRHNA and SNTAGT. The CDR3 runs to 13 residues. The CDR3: CASSDSQNSPLHF. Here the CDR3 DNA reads TGTGCCAGCAGTGACTCGCAGAACTCGCCCCTCCACTTT.